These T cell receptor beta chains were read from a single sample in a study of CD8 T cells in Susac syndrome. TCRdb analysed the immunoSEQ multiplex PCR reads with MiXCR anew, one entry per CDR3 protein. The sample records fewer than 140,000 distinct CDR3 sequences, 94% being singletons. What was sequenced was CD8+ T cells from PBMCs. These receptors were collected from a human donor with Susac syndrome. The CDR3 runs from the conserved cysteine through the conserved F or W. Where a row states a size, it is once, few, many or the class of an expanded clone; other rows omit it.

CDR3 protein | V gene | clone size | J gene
CASSQDGLSQYF | TRBV14 | NA | TRBJ2-3
CASGSPQFF | TRBV9 | NA | TRBJ2-1
CSAWDSGGYTF | TRBV20-1 | NA | TRBJ1-2
CASQSGSYNEQFF | TRBV7-9 | NA | TRBJ2-1
CASSYQDWDYGYTF | TRBV25-1 | NA | TRBJ1-2
CASSLQFQETQYF | TRBV12-3/TRBV12-4 | once | TRBJ2-5
CASSLGRWNEQFF | TRBV4-1 | NA | TRBJ2-1
CASSLGAGAGNEQYF | TRBV5-4 | NA | TRBJ2-7
CASTSGGEAFF | TRBV12-3/TRBV12-4 | NA | TRBJ1-1
CASSQGMGDTEAFF | TRBV7-9 | NA | TRBJ1-1
CASSLAVGYEQYF | TRBV11-1 | once | TRBJ2-7
CSARGDRKETQYF | TRBV20-1 | NA | TRBJ2-5
CSARRGSSYNSPLHF | TRBV20-1 | NA | TRBJ1-6
CASSLAFGSYEQYF | TRBV7-2 | NA | TRBJ2-7
CASSETGNSYEQYF | TRBV9 | NA | TRBJ2-7
CASSQSLGGGKNGYTF | TRBV4-3 | NA | TRBJ1-2
CASSLKGQGWNEQFF | TRBV5-6 | NA | TRBJ2-1
CASSVAGTGKETQYF | TRBV9 | NA | TRBJ2-5
CASSQQRVDIAKNIQYF | TRBV4-1 | NA | TRBJ2-4
CASSAVGYGYTF | TRBV12-3/TRBV12-4 | NA | TRBJ1-2
CASSQDYGTNYGYTF | TRBV14 | NA | TRBJ1-2
CSARLGHQFAYEQYF | TRBV20-1 | once | TRBJ2-7
CASSRDRGVEEQYF | TRBV7-8 | NA | TRBJ2-7
CASSQDGSGGAGTQYF | TRBV4-3 | NA | TRBJ2-5
CATSSRTVSQPQHF | TRBV15 | once | TRBJ1-5
CASSLTSGGAFETQYF | TRBV13 | few | TRBJ2-5
CASSIQGPGELFF | TRBV19 | NA | TRBJ2-2